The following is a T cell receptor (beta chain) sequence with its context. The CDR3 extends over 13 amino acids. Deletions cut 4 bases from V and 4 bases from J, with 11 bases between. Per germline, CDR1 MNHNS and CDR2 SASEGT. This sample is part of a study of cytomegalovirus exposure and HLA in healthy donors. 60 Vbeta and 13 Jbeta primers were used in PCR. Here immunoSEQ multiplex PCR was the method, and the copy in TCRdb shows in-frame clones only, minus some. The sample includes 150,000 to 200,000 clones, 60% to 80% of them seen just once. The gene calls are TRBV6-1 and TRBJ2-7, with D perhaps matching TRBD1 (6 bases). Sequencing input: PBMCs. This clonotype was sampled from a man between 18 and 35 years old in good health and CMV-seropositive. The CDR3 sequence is CASSGRGGYEQYV. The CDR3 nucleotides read TGTGCCAGCAGTGGCAGGGGTGGATACGAGCAGTACGTC.